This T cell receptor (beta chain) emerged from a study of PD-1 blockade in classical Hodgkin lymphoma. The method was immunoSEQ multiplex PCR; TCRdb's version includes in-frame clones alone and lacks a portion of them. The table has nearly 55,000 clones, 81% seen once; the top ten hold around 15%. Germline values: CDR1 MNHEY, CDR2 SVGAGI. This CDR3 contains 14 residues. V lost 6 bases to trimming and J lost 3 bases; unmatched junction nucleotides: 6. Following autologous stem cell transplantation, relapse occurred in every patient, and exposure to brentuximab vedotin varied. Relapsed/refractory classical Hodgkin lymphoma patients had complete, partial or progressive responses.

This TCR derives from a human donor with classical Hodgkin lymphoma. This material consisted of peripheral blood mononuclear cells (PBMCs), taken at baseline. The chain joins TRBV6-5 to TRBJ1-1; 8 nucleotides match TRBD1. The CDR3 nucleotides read TGTGCCAGCAGAGGACAGGGACTCGACACTGAAGCTTTCTTT. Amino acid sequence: CASRGQGLDTEAFF.